These 21 T cell receptor beta chains originate from one sample sequenced in a study of OX40 agonist ivuxolimab in advanced cancers. TCRdb's copy holds only in-frame clones and misses some; the assay was immunoSEQ multiplex PCR. This sample has tens of thousands of clones; roughly 80% occur once, and the top ten carry approximately 4.2%. The sample here was CD4+ or CD8+ T cells sorted from blood, taken in a trial of the OX40 agonist ivuxolimab. These receptor sequences come from an adult with an advanced solid tumor such as melanoma, head and neck, liver or kidney cancer.

The chain uses TRBV18 and TRBJ1-5; D may be TRBD1 (5 bases). The V gene lost 2 bases and the J gene lost 0 bases, with 5 bases spanning the gap. This CDR3 is built from 14 residues. Germline V gene sequence: CDR1 KGHSH, CDR2 LQKENI. The CDR3 DNA sequence: TGTGCCAGCTCACCAGACAGTAGCAATCAGCCCCAGCATTTT. Translation: CASSPDSSNQPQHF.

The V call is TRBV6-1, the J call TRBJ1-3; no definite D call. CDR1 and CDR2 from the germline V gene are MNHNS and SASEGT. Trimming cost V 3 bases and J 0 bases, with 9 bases left between them. There are 15 residues in the CDR3. The CDR3 DNA reads TGTGCCAGCAGTGACGGACGGTACTCTGGAAACACCATATATTTT. Translation gives CASSDGRYSGNTIYF.

V and J are TRBV7-9 and TRBJ2-3; unclear D gene. This CDR3 is 12 amino acids long. Trimming shortened V by 10 bases and J by 2 bases, and 10 bases separated the two germline ends. Germline values: CDR1 SEHNR, CDR2 FQNEAQ (reference sequence). Here the CDR3 DNA reads TGTGCCAACAAGGGAAACACAGATACGCAGTATTTT. Translation gives CANKGNTDTQYF.

V and J are TRBV29-1 and TRBJ1-2; 7 positions agree with TRBD1. Trimming at V came to 6 bases and at J to 0 bases, leaving 4 bases not matched to a gene. Per the germline V gene, CDR1 is SQVTM and CDR2 is ANQGSEA. The CDR3 has 13 residues. The CDR3 spells CSVRDRTNYGYTF. For the CDR3, the DNA is TGCAGCGTCCGGGACAGAACTAACTATGGCTACACCTTC.

This clone was observed once. The chain couples TRBV11-2 to TRBJ2-5, with 7 bases lining up with TRBD1. Germline loops: CDR1 SGHAT, CDR2 FQNNGV. The CDR3 loop spans 16 amino acids. V gave up 1 base and J gave up 5 bases; unmatched junction bases: 10. CDR3 residues: CASSLARQGFTETQYF. Written as DNA, the CDR3 is TGTGCCAGCAGCTTAGCGCGACAGGGATTTACGGAGACCCAGTACTTC.

The J gene is TRBJ1-4, the V gene TRBV10-3; possibly TRBD1 for D (6 bases). V lost 0 bases to trimming and J lost 7 bases, with 15 bases between them. Germline V gene lookup returns CDR1 ENHRY and CDR2 SYGVKD. The CDR3 spans 16 residues. CDR3 residues: CAISESTGAPLEKLFF. The CDR3 bases are TGTGCCATCAGTGAGTCGACGGGGGCCCCCCTTGAAAAACTGTTTTTT.

This chain uses TRBV7-2 with TRBJ2-3, with 9 positions matching TRBD2. The V segment lost 1 base and the J segment 2 bases; nucleotides outside the gene matches: 10. The V gene's germline CDR1 is SGHTA and CDR2 FQGNSA. The length of the CDR3 is 18 residues. The CDR3 loop reads CASSLVGLAGPFTDTQYF. In DNA form, the CDR3 reads TGTGCCAGCAGCTTAGTCGGGCTAGCGGGACCATTCACAGATACGCAGTATTTT.

The rearrangement joins TRBV5-5 to TRBJ1-1; no firm D call. V was cut by 0 bases and J by 4 bases, with 10 bases left in between. Germline values: CDR1 SGHKS, CDR2 YYEKEE (reference sequence). CDR3 length: 14 residues. DNA of the CDR3: TGTGCCAGCAGCTTGGCCCCGGGTAGCACTGAAGCTTTCTTT. Amino acids: CASSLAPGSTEAFF.

This chain's CDR3 is CASSQVGKETQYF. CDR3 bases: TGTGCCAGCAGTCAGGTGGGGAAAGAGACCCAGTACTTC. The J gene is TRBJ2-5, the V gene TRBV28, with unresolved D. The CDR3 covers 13 residues. Trimming left V 5 bases short and J 3 bases short, with 10 bases between. Germline-derived CDR1 and CDR2 are MDHEN and SYDVKM.

The chain has TRBV21-1 and TRBJ2-1; no check of the table's D call, TRBD1, against the DNA was made. TRBV21-1 is listed as a pseudogene. This CDR3 has 16 residues. The CDR3 bases are TGTGCCAGCAGCAAAGTCAGGAACAGCTCCTACAATGAGCAGTTCTTC. As protein: CASSKVRNSSYNEQFF.

This clone showed up just a few times. This sequence joins TRBV20-1 and TRBJ1-1; D ambiguous. CDR3 length: 11 amino acids. Trimming left V 6 bases short and J 11 bases short, with 16 bases between. Germline V lookup: CDR1 DFQATT, CDR2 SNEGSKA (reference sequence). CDR3 coding DNA: TGCAGTGCGGGGAGAAGCGGGAAGGCTTTCTTT. Its translation: CSAGRSGKAFF.

The chain couples TRBV11-2 to TRBJ2-7, with TRBD2 matching 9 bases. V shed 1 base, J shed 5 bases, and the junction held 18 bases outside the gene matches. CDR1 SGHAT and CDR2 FQNNGV come from the germline V gene. The CDR3 extends over 19 amino acids. The CDR3 DNA follows: TGTGCCAGCAGCTTAGTATCTTTGAATTTGCTAGCGGGAACGAACGAGCAGTACTTC. Encoded protein: CASSLVSLNLLAGTNEQYF.

J is TRBJ1-1 and V is TRBV7-2; 7 bases are shared with TRBD1. CDR3 length equals 15 residues. The germline V gene encodes CDR1 SGHTA and CDR2 FQGNSA. Trimming took 1 base from V and 1 from J; bases not matched to a gene: 3. For the CDR3, the DNA is TGTGCCAGCAGCTTAGGCGCAGGGGGGAACACTGAAGCTTTCTTT. It translates to CASSLGAGGNTEAFF.

The table lists this clone with a few counts. The chain recombines TRBV5-1 with TRBJ2-1; D not resolved. Germline V gene data show CDR1 as SGHRS and CDR2 as YFSETQ. This CDR3 contains 15 residues. The germline V and J ends were trimmed by 0 bases and 6 bases, with 13 bases remaining between them. CDR3 residues: CASSLEVGKGNEQFF. In nucleotides, the CDR3 is TGCGCCAGCAGCTTGGAGGTGGGGAAGGGCAATGAGCAGTTCTTC. The full variable domain, in which reference TRBV5-1 and TRBJ2-1 provide the parts outside the CDR3, is KAGVTQTPRYLIKTRGQQVTLSCSPISGHRSVSWYQQTPGQGLQFLFEYFSETQRNKGNFPGRFSGRQFSNSRSEMNVSTLELGDSALYLCASSLEVGKGNEQFFGPGTRLTVL.

The gene calls are TRBV28 and TRBJ1-4; D call uncertain. Trimming took 4 bases from V and 0 from J, leaving 6 bases between them. The length of the CDR3 is 14 residues. In germline, CDR1 is MDHEN, CDR2 SYDVKM. The DNA of the CDR3 is TGTGCCAGCAGTTCCCCTACAACTAATGAAAAACTGTTTTTT. Its translation is CASSSPTTNEKLFF. The full variable domain, its missing parts supplied by reference TRBV28 and TRBJ1-4, is DVKVTQSSRYLVKRTGEKVFLECVQDMDHENMFWYRQDPGLGLRLIYFSYDVKMKEKGDIPEGYSVSREKKERFSLILESASTNQTSMYLCASSSPTTNEKLFFGSGTQLSVL.

V is TRBV11-2 and J is TRBJ2-7; 13 bases align to TRBD2. The CDR3 is 16 residues long. V gave up 5 bases and J gave up 4 bases; unmatched junction bases: 8. The germline gives CDR1 SGHAT, CDR2 FQNNGV. The CDR3: CASSLQRTSGSYEQYF. The CDR3 nucleotides are TGTGCCAGCAGCCTGCAAAGGACTAGCGGGAGTTACGAGCAGTACTTC.

The chain couples TRBV7-6 to TRBJ2-7; 8 bases map to TRBD2. CDR3 length equals 16 residues. CDR1 is SGHVS and CDR2 is FNYEAQ in the germline V gene. Trimming removed 5 bases from V and 4 bases from J; junction bases left unmatched: 13. CDR3 in DNA: TGTGCCAGCAGCCCCCAGGGTAGCGGGACCTCTTACGAGCAGTACTTC. It specifies CASSPQGSGTSYEQYF. Drawing the rest from reference TRBV7-6 and TRBJ2-7, the complete variable domain is GAGVSQSPRYKVTKRGQDVALRCDPISGHVSLYWYRQALGQGPEFLTYFNYEAQQDKSGLPNDRFSAERPEGSISTLTIQRTEQRDSAMYRCASSPQGSGTSYEQYFGPGTRLTVT.

J is TRBJ1-5 and V is TRBV6-5, with D possibly being TRBD1 (5 bases). Germline V CDR1 and CDR2: MNHEY, SVGAGI. The CDR3 runs 14 residues. V was trimmed by 2 bases and J by 5 bases, leaving 10 bases between them. Here the CDR3 reads CASSYMQGDQPQHF. The CDR3 bases are TGTGCCAGCAGTTACATGCAGGGTGATCAGCCCCAGCATTTT.

The count of this clone is one. This chain joins TRBV2 and TRBJ1-2, with 7 bases aligning to TRBD1. V lost 0 bases, J lost 4 bases, and 2 bases stayed unmatched. This CDR3 is built from 14 residues. Germline-derived CDR1 and CDR2 are SNHLY and FYNNEI. The chain's CDR3 is CASSEATGFYGYTF. CDR3 nucleotide sequence: TGTGCCAGCAGTGAAGCGACAGGGTTCTATGGCTACACCTTC.

The V and J genes are TRBV7-3 and TRBJ1-2; D not resolved. The CDR3 runs to 13 residues. V lost 0 bases, J lost 8 bases, and 10 bases lay in between. Germline values: CDR1 SGHTA, CDR2 FQGTGA. Here the CDR3 reads CASSLTSAAGYTF. As DNA, the CDR3 is TGTGCCAGCAGCTTAACATCCGCGGCCGGCTACACCTTC.

This rearrangement joins TRBV27 to TRBJ2-5, with 9 bases aligning to TRBD1. Germline values: CDR1 MNHEY, CDR2 SMNVEV (reference sequence). The trim removed 5 bases at V and 1 base at J, leaving 11 bases unmatched. The CDR3 spans 17 residues. The CDR3 nucleotides read TGTGCCAGCAGTCTACTTACCGGGACAGGGATCCAAGAGACCCAGTACTTC. Amino acid sequence: CASSLLTGTGIQETQYF.